The entry below gives a single TCR beta chain sequence along with its context. This record comes from a study of control samples from healthy donors and cancer patients. Clones were sequenced by immunoSEQ multiplex PCR, and TCRdb holds only the in-frame ones, with some missing. Of more than 65,000 clones listed, 84% are singletons. Sequencing used blood. The receptor's source is a man aged 50-60 years in good health.

CDR3 nucleotides: TGTGCCAGCAGCTCATACAGGGAGAGCTCTGGGGCCAACGTCCTGACTTTC. Its translation is CASSSYRESSGANVLTF. The chain has TRBV5-4 and TRBJ2-6, with a possible D match to TRBD1 (6 bases). V was clipped by 3 bases and J by 0 bases, with 13 bases between them. CDR1 is SGHNT and CDR2 is YYREEE in the germline V gene (reference sequence). The CDR3 sequence is 17 residues long. Based on the CDR3 plus reference TRBV5-4 and TRBJ2-6, the full variable domain is ETGVTQSPTHLIKTRGQQVTLRCSSQSGHNTVSWYQQALGQGPQFIFQYYREEENGRGNFPPRFSGLQFPNYSSELNVNALELDDSALYLCASSSYRESSGANVLTFGAGSRLTVL.